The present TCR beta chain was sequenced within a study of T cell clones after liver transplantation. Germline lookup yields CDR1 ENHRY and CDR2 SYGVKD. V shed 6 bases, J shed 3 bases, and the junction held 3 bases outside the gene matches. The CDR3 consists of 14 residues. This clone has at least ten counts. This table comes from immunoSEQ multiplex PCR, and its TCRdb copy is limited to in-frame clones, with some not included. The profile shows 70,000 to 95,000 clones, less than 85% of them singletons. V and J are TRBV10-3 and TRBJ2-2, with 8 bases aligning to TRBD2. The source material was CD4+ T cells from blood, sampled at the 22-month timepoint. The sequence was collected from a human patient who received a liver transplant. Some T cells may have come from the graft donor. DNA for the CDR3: TGTGCCATCAGCGGGGGGGCGGACACCGGGGAGCTGTTTTTT. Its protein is CAISGGADTGELFF.